This T cell receptor (beta chain) was profiled in a study of blood T cell repertoires in COVID-19. Overall study context: COVID-19 samples from acute and convalescent phases originated in the United States, Italy and Spain. T cells, B-cell-depleted T cells, or PBMCs supplied cDNA or gDNA.

In the study's own analysis: Amplification from reference gene primers served as the basis for estimated nucleated cell counts. Using immunoSEQ multiplex PCR, the repertoire was profiled, and TCRdb retains in-frame clones only, with some absent. Clonal size and the V and J genes are those of that table, whereas D and trimming came from the DNA. The data hold a few hundred thousand clones, with roughly 87% observed a single time. Patients from Seattle were sampled longitudinally, starting during active infection. The sample comprised peripheral blood. The TCR originated in a woman aged 60-75 years with COVID-19, enrolled during active disease.

The CDR3 DNA is TGCGCCAGCAGCTTGAGGAGCGGGGGGGCAGAGACCCAGTACTTC. This encodes CASSLRSGGAETQYF. This chain uses TRBV5-1 with TRBJ2-5, with 10 bases identical to TRBD2. Germline V gene sequence: CDR1 SGHRS, CDR2 YFSETQ. The CDR3 extends over 15 amino acids. V lost 1 base, J lost 4 bases, and 4 bases stayed unmatched. The full variable domain, with the rest looked up from reference TRBV5-1 and TRBJ2-5, is KAGVTQTPRYLIKTRGQQVTLSCSPISGHRSVSWYQQTPGQGLQFLFEYFSETQRNKGNFPGRFSGRQFSNSRSEMNVSTLELGDSALYLCASSLRSGGAETQYFGPGTRLLVL.